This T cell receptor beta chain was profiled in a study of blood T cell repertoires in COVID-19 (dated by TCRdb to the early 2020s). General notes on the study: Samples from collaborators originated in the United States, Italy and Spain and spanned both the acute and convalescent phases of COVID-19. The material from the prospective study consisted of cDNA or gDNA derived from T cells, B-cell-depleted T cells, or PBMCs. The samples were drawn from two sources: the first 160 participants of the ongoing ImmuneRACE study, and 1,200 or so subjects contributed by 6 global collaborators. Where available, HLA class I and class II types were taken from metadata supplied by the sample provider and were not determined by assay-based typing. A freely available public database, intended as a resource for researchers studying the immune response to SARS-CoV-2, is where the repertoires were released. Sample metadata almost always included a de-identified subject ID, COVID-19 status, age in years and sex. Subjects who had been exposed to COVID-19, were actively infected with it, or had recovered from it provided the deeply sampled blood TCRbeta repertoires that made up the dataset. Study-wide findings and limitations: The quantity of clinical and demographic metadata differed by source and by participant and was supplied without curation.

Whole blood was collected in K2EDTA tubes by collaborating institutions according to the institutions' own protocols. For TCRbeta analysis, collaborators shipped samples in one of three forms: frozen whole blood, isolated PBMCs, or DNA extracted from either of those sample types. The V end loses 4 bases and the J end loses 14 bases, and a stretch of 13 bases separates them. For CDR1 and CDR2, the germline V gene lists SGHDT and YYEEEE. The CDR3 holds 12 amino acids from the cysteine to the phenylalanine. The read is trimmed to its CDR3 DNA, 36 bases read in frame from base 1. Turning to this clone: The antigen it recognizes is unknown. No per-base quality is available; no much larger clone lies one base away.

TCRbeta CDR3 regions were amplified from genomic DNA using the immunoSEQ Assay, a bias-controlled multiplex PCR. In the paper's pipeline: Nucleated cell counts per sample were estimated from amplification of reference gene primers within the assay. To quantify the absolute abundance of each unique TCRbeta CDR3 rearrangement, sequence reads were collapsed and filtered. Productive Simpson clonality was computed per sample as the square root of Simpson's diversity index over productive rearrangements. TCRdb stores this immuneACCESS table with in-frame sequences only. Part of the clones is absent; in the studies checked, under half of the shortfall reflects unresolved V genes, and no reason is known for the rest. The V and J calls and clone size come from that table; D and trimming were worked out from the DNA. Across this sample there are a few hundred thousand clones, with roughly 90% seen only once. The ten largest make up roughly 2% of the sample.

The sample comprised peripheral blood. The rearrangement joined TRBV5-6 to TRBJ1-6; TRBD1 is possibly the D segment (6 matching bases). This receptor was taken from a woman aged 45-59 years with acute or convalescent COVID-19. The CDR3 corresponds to CASSRGGRSLHF. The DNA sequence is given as TGTGCCAGCAGCCGGGGGGGGCGGTCCCTCCACTTT.